These T cell receptor beta chains were read from a single sample in a study of cytomegalovirus exposure and HLA in healthy donors. Profiled with immunoSEQ multiplex PCR; TCRdb holds only in-frame clones, not every one. The profile covers approximately 120,000 clones, with approximately 90% appearing a single time and under 2% taken by the ten largest. Sequenced input: PBMCs. The receptor set was obtained from a woman aged 18-30 years in good health and CMV-seronegative. Each CDR3 is given with its conserved first and last residue. A D gene is named only where the DNA matches it firmly. Where a row states a size, it is once, few, many or the class of an expanded clone; other rows omit it.

D: NA; J: TRBJ2-7; size: once; V: TRBV7-9; CDR3: CASSRGGPYEQYF; DNA: TGTGCCAGCAGCCGAGGGGGACCCTACGAGCAGTACTTC
D: NA; J: TRBJ1-1; size: NA; V: TRBV2; CDR3: CASDGLDGYTEAFF; DNA: TGTGCCAGCGATGGCCTCGACGGGTACACTGAAGCTTTCTTT
D: TRBD2; J: TRBJ2-3; size: NA; V: TRBV9; CDR3: CASTRGGLSTDTQYF; DNA: TGTGCCAGCACTCGCGGGGGGCTTAGCACAGATACGCAGTATTTT
D: NA; J: TRBJ1-3; size: NA; V: TRBV27; CDR3: CASSQTQGFSGNTIYF; DNA: TGTGCCAGCAGTCAAACTCAGGGTTTTTCTGGAAACACCATATATTTT
D: TRBD1; J: TRBJ1-2; size: NA; V: TRBV7-9; CDR3: CASSLGGTGMNYGYTF; DNA: TGTGCCAGCAGCTTAGGTGGGACAGGGATGAACTATGGCTACACCTTC
D: NA; J: TRBJ1-6; size: few; V: TRBV25-1; CDR3: CASSQDSDSPLHF; DNA: TGTGCCAGCAGTCAGGACAGCGATTCACCCCTCCACTTT
D: TRBD2; J: TRBJ2-3; size: NA; V: TRBV7-3; CDR3: CASSLRGTSGGAFTDTQYF; DNA: TGTGCCAGCAGCTTAAGAGGGACTAGCGGGGGGGCCTTCACAGATACGCAGTATTTT
D: TRBD1; J: TRBJ1-3; size: NA; V: TRBV5-6; CDR3: CASSGDSSGNTIYF; DNA: TGTGCCAGCAGCGGGGACAGCTCTGGAAACACCATATATTTT
D: NA; J: TRBJ2-2; size: NA; V: TRBV30; CDR3: CAWSTARDTGELFF; DNA: TGTGCCTGGAGTACCGCGCGCGACACCGGGGAGCTGTTTTTT
D: NA; J: TRBJ1-1; size: NA; V: TRBV7-6; CDR3: CASSLVMGAGNTEAFF; DNA: TGTGCCAGCAGCTTAGTCATGGGGGCCGGGAACACTGAAGCTTTCTTT
D: NA; J: TRBJ2-5; size: once; V: TRBV15; CDR3: CATSRVAGSQQETQYF; DNA: TGTGCCACCAGCAGAGTCGCGGGTAGTCAGCAAGAGACCCAGTACTTC
D: TRBD1; J: TRBJ1-4; size: NA; V: TRBV28; CDR3: CASSATGATNEKLFF; DNA: TGTGCCAGCAGTGCAACAGGGGCAACTAATGAAAAACTGTTTTTT
D: TRBD1; J: TRBJ2-2; size: NA; V: TRBV2; CDR3: CASRLDRVETGELFF; DNA: TGTGCCAGCAGGTTGGACAGGGTCGAAACCGGGGAGCTGTTTTTT
D: TRBD1; J: TRBJ1-1; size: NA; V: TRBV28; CDR3: CASSFLGTGGTEAFF; DNA: TGTGCCAGCAGTTTTCTTGGGACAGGGGGCACTGAAGCTTTCTTT
D: NA; J: TRBJ1-1; size: NA; V: TRBV7-9; CDR3: CASSSQYHRTFF; DNA: TGTGCCAGCAGCTCCCAATACCACAGGACTTTCTTT